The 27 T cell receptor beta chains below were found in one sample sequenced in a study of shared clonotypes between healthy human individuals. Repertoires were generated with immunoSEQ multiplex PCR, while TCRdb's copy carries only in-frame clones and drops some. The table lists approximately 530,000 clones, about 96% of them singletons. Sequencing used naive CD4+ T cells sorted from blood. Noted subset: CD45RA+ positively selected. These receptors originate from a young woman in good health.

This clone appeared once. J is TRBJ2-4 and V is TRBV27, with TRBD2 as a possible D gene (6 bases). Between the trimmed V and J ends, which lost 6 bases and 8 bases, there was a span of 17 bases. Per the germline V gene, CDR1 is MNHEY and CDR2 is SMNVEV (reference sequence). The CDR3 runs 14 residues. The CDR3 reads CASSSSGEGHIQYF. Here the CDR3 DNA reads TGTGCCAGCAGCTCGTCGGGGGAAGGGCACATTCAGTACTTC.

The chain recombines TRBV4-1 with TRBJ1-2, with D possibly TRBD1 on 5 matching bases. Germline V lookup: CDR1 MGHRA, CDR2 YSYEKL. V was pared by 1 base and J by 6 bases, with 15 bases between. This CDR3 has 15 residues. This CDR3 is CASSQVIIRADGYTF. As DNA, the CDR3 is TGCGCCAGCAGCCAAGTAATCATCAGGGCAGATGGCTACACCTTC.

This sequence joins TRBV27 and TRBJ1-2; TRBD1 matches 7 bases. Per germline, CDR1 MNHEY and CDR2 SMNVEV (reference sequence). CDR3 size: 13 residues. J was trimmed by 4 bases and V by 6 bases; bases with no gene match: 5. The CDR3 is CASSLRDSYGYTF. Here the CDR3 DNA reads TGTGCCAGCAGCCTCCGGGACAGCTATGGCTACACCTTC.

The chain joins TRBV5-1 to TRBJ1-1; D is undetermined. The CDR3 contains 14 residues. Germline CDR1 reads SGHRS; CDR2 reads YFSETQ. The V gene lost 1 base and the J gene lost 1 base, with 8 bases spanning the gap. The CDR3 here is CASSLWVGNTEAFF. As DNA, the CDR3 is TGCGCCAGCAGCTTGTGGGTAGGGAACACTGAAGCTTTCTTT.

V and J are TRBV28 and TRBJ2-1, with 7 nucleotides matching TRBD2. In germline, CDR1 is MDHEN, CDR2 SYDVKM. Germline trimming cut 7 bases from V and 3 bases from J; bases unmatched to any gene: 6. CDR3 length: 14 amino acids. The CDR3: CASKGGPNYNEQFF. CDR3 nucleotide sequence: TGTGCCAGCAAGGGAGGGCCCAACTACAATGAGCAGTTCTTC.

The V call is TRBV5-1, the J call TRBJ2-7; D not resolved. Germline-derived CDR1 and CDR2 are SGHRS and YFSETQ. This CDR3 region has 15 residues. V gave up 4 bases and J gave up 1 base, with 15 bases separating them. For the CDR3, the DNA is TGCGCCAGCAGCGCACCCGATAGGGTGTCCTACGAGCAGTACTTC. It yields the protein CASSAPDRVSYEQYF.

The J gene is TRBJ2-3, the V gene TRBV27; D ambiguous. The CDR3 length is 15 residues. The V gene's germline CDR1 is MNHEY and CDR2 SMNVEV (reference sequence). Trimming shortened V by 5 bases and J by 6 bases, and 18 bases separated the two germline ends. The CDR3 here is CASSNPGLAVDTQYF. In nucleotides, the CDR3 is TGTGCCAGCAGTAACCCGGGCCTCGCAGTCGATACGCAGTATTTT.

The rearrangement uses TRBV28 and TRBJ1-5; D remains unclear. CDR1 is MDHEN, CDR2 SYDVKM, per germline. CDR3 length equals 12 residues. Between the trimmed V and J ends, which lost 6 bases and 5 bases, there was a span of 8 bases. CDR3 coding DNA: TGTGCCAGCAGCCAGCCAGATCAGCCCCAGCATTTT. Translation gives CASSQPDQPQHF.

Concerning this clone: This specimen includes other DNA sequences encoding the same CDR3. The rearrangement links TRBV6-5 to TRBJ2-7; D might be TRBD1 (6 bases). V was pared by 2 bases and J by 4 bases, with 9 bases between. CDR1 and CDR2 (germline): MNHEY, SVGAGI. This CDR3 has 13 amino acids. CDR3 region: CASSYGTSYEQYF. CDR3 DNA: TGTGCCAGCAGTTACGGGACAAGTTACGAGCAGTACTTC.

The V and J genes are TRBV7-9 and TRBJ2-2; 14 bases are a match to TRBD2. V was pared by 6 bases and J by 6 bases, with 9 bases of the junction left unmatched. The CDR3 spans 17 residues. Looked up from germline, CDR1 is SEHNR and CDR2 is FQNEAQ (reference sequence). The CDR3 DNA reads TGTGCCAGCAGTTGGACCGGGACTAGCGGGAGCCCCGGGGAGCTGTTTTTT. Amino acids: CASSWTGTSGSPGELFF.

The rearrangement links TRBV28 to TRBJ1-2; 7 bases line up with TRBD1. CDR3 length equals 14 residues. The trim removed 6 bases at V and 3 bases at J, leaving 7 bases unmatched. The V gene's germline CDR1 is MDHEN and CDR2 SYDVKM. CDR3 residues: CASSRQGRDYGYTF. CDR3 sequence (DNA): TGTGCCAGCAGCCGACAGGGACGGGACTATGGCTACACCTTC.

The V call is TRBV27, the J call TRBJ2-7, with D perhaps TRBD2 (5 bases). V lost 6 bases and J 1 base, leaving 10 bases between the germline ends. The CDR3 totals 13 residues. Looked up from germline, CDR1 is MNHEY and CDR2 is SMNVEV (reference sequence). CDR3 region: CASRQTGSYEQYF. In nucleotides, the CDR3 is TGTGCCAGCAGGCAGACGGGATCCTACGAGCAGTACTTC.

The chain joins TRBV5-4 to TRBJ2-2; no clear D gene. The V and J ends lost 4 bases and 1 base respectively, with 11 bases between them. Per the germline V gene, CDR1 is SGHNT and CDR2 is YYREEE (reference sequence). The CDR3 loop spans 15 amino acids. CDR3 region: CASSPEHRNTGELFF. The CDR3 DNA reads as TGTGCCAGCAGCCCGGAACATAGGAACACCGGGGAGCTGTTTTTT.

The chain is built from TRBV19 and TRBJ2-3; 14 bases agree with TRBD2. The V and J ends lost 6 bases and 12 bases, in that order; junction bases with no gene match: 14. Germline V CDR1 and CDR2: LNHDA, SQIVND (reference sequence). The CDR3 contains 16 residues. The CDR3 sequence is CASRNLLGTSGSFQYF. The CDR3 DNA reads TGTGCCAGTAGAAACCTCCTCGGGACTAGCGGGAGTTTTCAGTATTTT.

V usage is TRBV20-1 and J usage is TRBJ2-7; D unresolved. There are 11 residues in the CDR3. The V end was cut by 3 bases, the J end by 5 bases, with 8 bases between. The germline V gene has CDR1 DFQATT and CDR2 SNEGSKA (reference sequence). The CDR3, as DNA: TGCAGTGCTAGTATAAAGCACGAGCAGTACTTC. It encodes CSASIKHEQYF.

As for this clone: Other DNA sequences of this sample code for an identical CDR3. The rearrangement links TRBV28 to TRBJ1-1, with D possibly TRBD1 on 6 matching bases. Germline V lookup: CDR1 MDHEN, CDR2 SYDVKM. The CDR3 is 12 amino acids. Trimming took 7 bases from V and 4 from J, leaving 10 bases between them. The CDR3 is CASTLGGTEAFF. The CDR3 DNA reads TGTGCCAGCACCCTAGGGGGCACTGAAGCTTTCTTT.

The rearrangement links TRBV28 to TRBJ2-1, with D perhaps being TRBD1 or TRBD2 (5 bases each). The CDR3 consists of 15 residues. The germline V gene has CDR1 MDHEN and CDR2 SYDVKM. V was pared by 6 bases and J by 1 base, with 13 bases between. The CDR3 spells CASSPGGGSYNEQFF. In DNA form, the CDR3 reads TGTGCCAGCAGCCCTGGTGGGGGTTCCTACAATGAGCAGTTCTTC.

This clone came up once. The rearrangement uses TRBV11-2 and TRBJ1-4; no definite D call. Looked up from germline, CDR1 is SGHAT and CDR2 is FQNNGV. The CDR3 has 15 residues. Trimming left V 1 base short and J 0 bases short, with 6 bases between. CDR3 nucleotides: TGTGCCAGCAGCTTAGCTAAAGCAACTAATGAAAAACTGTTTTTT. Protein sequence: CASSLAKATNEKLFF.

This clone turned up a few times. DNA of the CDR3: TGCGCCAGCAGCTTGGACATCCAGACCTATGGCTACACCTTC. Translated, it gives CASSLDIQTYGYTF. This rearrangement joins TRBV5-1 to TRBJ1-2; D remains ambiguous. The CDR3 is made up of 14 amino acids. Germline V CDR1 and CDR2: SGHRS, YFSETQ. Between the trimmed V and J ends, which lost 0 bases and 4 bases, there was a span of 10 bases.

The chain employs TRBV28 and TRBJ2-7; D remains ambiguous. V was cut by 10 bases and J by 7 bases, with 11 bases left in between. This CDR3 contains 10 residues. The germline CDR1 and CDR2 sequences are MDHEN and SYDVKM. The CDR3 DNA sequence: TGTGCCACCAAAAACCGGGAGCAGTACTTC. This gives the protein CATKNREQYF.

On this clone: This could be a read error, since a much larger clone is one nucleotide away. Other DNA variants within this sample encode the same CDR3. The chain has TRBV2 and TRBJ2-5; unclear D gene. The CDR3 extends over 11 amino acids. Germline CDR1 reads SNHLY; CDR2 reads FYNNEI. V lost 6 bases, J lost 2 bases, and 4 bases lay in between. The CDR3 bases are TGTGCCAGCAGCTTTCAAGAGACCCAGTACTTC. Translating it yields CASSFQETQYF.

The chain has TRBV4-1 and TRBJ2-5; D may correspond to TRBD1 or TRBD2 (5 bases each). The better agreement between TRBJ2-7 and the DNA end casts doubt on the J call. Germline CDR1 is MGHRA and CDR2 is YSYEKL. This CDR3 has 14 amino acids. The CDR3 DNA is TGCGCCAGCAGCCATCCGGGACGGGACTACGAGCAGTACTTC. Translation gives CASSHPGRDYEQYF.

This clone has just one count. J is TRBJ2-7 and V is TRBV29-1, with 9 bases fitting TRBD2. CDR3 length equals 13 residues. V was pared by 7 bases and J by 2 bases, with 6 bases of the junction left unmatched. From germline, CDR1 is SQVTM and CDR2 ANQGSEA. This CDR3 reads CSGTSGSTYEQYF. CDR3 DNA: TGCAGCGGCACTAGCGGGTCGACCTACGAGCAGTACTTC.

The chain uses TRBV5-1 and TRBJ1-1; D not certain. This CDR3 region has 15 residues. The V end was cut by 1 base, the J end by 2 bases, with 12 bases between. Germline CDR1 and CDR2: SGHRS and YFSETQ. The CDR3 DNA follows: TGCGCCAGCAGCTTGAACGTGGCCGCCAACACTGAAGCTTTCTTT. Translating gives CASSLNVAANTEAFF.

The CDR3 here is CASRRLAEYEQYF. DNA of the CDR3: TGTGCCAGCAGGAGGCTAGCAGAGTACGAGCAGTACTTC. The rearrangement uses TRBV27 and TRBJ2-7, with a weak D call TRBD2 (5 bases). CDR3 length: 13 amino acids. Trimming left V 6 bases short and J 4 bases short, with 13 bases between. CDR1 is MNHEY and CDR2 is SMNVEV in the germline V gene (reference sequence).

In nucleotides, the CDR3 is TGCGCCAGCAGCCCTCAGACTAGCGGGGGCCCGAGGGGGGAGCTGTTTTTT. Residues: CASSPQTSGGPRGELFF. This rearrangement joins TRBV4-1 to TRBJ2-2, with 12 bases aligning to TRBD2. CDR3 size: 17 residues. Germline-derived CDR1 and CDR2 are MGHRA and YSYEKL. J gave up 8 bases and V 4 bases, and 11 bases lay outside the gene matches.

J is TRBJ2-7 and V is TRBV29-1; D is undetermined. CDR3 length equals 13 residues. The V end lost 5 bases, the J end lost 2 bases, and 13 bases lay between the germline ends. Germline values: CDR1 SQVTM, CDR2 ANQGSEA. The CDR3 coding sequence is TGCAGCGTTTACTCGGTCAAAGCCTACGAGCAGTACTTC. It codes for CSVYSVKAYEQYF.